These 27 T cell receptor beta chains came from one sample sequenced in a study of STAT5B mutations in CD4+ large granular lymphocyte leukemia. Generated by immunoSEQ multiplex PCR, the TCRdb table keeps only in-frame clones and is missing some. The table records some 34,000 clones, about three quarters of them present only once. The sequenced material came from CD4+ T cells from blood buffy coats. The receptors come from a human donor in good health.

The V and J genes are TRBV27 and TRBJ2-7; 8 bases are a match to TRBD2. The CDR3 runs 14 residues. With V trimmed by 1 base and J by 4 bases, 3 bases remained unmatched. Germline V gene sequence: CDR1 MNHEY, CDR2 SMNVEV (reference sequence). CDR3 nucleotide sequence: TGTGCCAGCAGTTTATACCCGGGGGGGTACGAGCAGTACTTC. Its protein is CASSLYPGGYEQYF.

The V and J genes are TRBV6-5 and TRBJ2-2; 15 bases fit TRBD2. V lost 9 bases to trimming and J lost 9 bases; unmatched junction nucleotides: 8. Germline lookup yields CDR1 MNHEY and CDR2 SVGAGI. The CDR3 is 15 amino acids. The CDR3 region is CASGLGTSGRRELFF. The CDR3 coding sequence is TGTGCCAGTGGCCTCGGGACTAGCGGGAGGCGGGAGCTGTTTTTT.

The chain combines TRBV27 with TRBJ2-5; maybe TRBD1 (8 bases). V lost 5 bases and J 3 bases, leaving 16 bases between the germline ends. There are 15 residues in the CDR3. CDR1 is MNHEY, CDR2 SMNVEV, per germline (reference sequence). As DNA, the CDR3 is TGTGCCAGCAGTGCGTACAGGGGGGGGGAAGAGACCCAGTACTTC. Protein sequence: CASSAYRGGEETQYF.

The chain links TRBV6-5 to TRBJ1-3; D call uncertain. From germline, CDR1 is MNHEY and CDR2 SVGAGI. The germline V and J ends were trimmed by 6 bases and 2 bases, with 11 bases remaining between them. The CDR3 sequence is 14 residues long. DNA of the CDR3: TGTGCCAGCAGCCCTAGCACACCTGGAAACACCATATATTTT. Translating gives CASSPSTPGNTIYF.

The chain is built from TRBV10-2 and TRBJ2-6, with 8 bases fitting TRBD1. The CDR3 runs to 17 residues. J gave up 1 base and V 8 bases, and 10 bases lay outside the gene matches. Germline assignment: CDR1 WSHSY and CDR2 SAAADI. CDR3 sequence (DNA): TGCGCCAGCGGCGAGACAGGGGTCCAGTCTGGGGCCAACGTCCTGACTTTC. Encoded protein: CASGETGVQSGANVLTF.

The chain combines TRBV11-1 with TRBJ2-5; unclear D gene. The CDR3 is 14 amino acids. The V end lost 5 bases, the J end lost 5 bases, and 15 bases lay between the germline ends. Germline-derived CDR1 and CDR2 are SGHAT and FQDESV (reference sequence). The CDR3 DNA reads as TGTGCCAGCAGCCCGAGTGGCCCGAGCGAGACCCAGTACTTC. Protein sequence: CASSPSGPSETQYF.

The rearrangement uses TRBV7-2 and TRBJ2-7; D remains ambiguous. V lost 3 bases, J lost 3 bases, and 9 bases lay in between. CDR1 and CDR2 from the germline V gene are SGHTA and FQGNSA. This CDR3 is 13 amino acids long. The CDR3 loop is CASSFEPYYEQYF. The CDR3 DNA reads as TGTGCCAGCAGCTTTGAACCCTACTACGAGCAGTACTTC. The full variable domain, in which reference TRBV7-2 and TRBJ2-7 provide the parts outside the CDR3, is GAGVSQSPSNKVTEKGKDVELRCDPISGHTALYWYRQSLGQGLEFLIYFQGNSAPDKSGLPSDRFSAERTGGSVSTLTIQRTQQEDSAVYLCASSFEPYYEQYFGPGTRLTVT.

V is TRBV7-8 and J is TRBJ1-1, with 11 nucleotides matching TRBD1. CDR3 length: 16 residues. The V gene's germline CDR1 is SGHVS and CDR2 FQNEAQ. V gave up 5 bases and J gave up 4 bases; unmatched junction bases: 9. CDR3 amino acids: CASSLRTGGEGTEAFF. In DNA form, the CDR3 reads TGTGCCAGCAGCCTCCGGACAGGGGGCGAGGGCACTGAAGCTTTCTTT.

The V gene is TRBV4-1, the J gene TRBJ2-5, with D possibly matching TRBD2 (6 bases). In germline, CDR1 is MGHRA, CDR2 YSYEKL. V was pared by 4 bases and J by 5 bases, with 20 bases between. This CDR3 spans 16 amino acids. The CDR3 sequence is CASSPSEAGGAETQYF. The CDR3 nucleotides are TGCGCCAGCAGCCCCTCGGAGGCTGGCGGGGCGGAGACCCAGTACTTC.

The chain recombines TRBV5-4 with TRBJ2-5, with a tentative D call TRBD2 (7 bases). The CDR3 consists of 14 residues. V was shortened by 0 bases and J by 5 bases, with 11 bases between the two germline ends. The germline V gene has CDR1 SGHNT and CDR2 YYREEE (reference sequence). The DNA of the CDR3 is TGTGCCAGCAGCTTGGTGGGGAGGGGGGAGACCCAGTACTTC. Residues: CASSLVGRGETQYF.

This CDR3 is CASRTGGTVQTSGANVLTF. DNA of the CDR3: TGTGCCAGCAGGACCGGTGGGACGGTACAGACCTCTGGGGCCAACGTCCTGACTTTC. The chain uses TRBV2 and TRBJ2-6, with D perhaps TRBD1 or TRBD2 (5 bases each). CDR1 SNHLY and CDR2 FYNNEI come from the germline V gene. Trimming pared 6 bases from V and 0 bases from J, leaving 21 bases between. The CDR3 extends over 19 amino acids.

V gene TRBV7-9 combines with J gene TRBJ2-2; no firm D call. Germline V CDR1 and CDR2: SEHNR, FQNEAQ (reference sequence). The ends were cut back, 2 bases at V and 6 bases at J, with 4 bases in the middle. The CDR3 is 12 amino acids. This CDR3 is CASSLMSGELFF. The CDR3 region has the DNA TGTGCCAGCAGCTTAATGTCCGGGGAGCTGTTTTTT.

This chain uses TRBV29-1 with TRBJ1-4, with a weak D call TRBD1 (5 bases). The CDR3 loop spans 14 amino acids. The germline V gene has CDR1 SQVTM and CDR2 ANQGSEA. The V and J ends lost 7 bases and 0 bases respectively, with 12 bases between them. CDR3 residues: CSADPGTTNEKLFF. DNA for the CDR3: TGCAGCGCCGACCCAGGGACAACTAATGAAAAACTGTTTTTT.

This clone was detected only a few times. Written as DNA, the CDR3 is TGTGCCAGCAGGCAGAGGAGTAACTATGGCTACACCTTC. Amino acid sequence: CASRQRSNYGYTF. The chain links TRBV27 to TRBJ1-2; D gene uncertain. Trimming took 6 bases from V and 1 from J, leaving 9 bases between them. The CDR3 has 13 residues. Germline V gene lookup returns CDR1 MNHEY and CDR2 SMNVEV (reference sequence).

V gene TRBV9 combines with J gene TRBJ1-6; D ambiguous. Germline V CDR1 and CDR2: SGDLS, YYNGEE. The CDR3 has 14 residues. Trimming stripped 4 bases from V and 5 bases from J, with 10 bases between. The CDR3 coding sequence is TGTGCCAGCAGCCCCGGCGGGGATAATTCACCCCTCCACTTT. Translation: CASSPGGDNSPLHF.

This clone was recorded a few times. This chain connects TRBV5-5 to TRBJ2-7; TRBD2 is a possible D gene (6 bases). Trimming shortened V by 5 bases and J by 5 bases, and 17 bases separated the two germline ends. CDR1 and CDR2 (germline): SGHKS, YYEKEE (reference sequence). The CDR3 totals 14 residues. CDR3 nucleotide sequence: TGTGCCAGCAGTACAGAGGGGCGGAGGGACGAGCAGTACTTC. This codes for CASSTEGRRDEQYF.

The chain employs TRBV9 and TRBJ2-1, with D hard to call. There are 11 residues in the CDR3. CDR1 and CDR2 (germline): SGDLS, YYNGEE. Trimming removed 4 bases from V and 8 bases from J, with 7 bases in between. This CDR3 reads CASSSSYEQFF. CDR3 sequence (DNA): TGTGCCAGCAGCTCGAGCTATGAGCAGTTCTTC. Drawing the rest from reference TRBV9 and TRBJ2-1, the complete variable domain is DSGVTQTPKHLITATGQRVTLRCSPRSGDLSVYWYQQSLDQGLQFLIQYYNGEERAKGNILERFSAQQFPDLHSELNLSSLELGDSALYFCASSSSYEQFFGPGTRLTVL.

J is TRBJ2-4 and V is TRBV18; no clear D gene. This CDR3 has 13 amino acids. Deletions cut 6 bases from V and 6 bases from J, with 12 bases between. Germline loops: CDR1 KGHSH, CDR2 LQKENI. The CDR3 protein is CASSRKAGNIQYF. The CDR3 DNA follows: TGTGCCAGCTCCAGGAAGGCTGGAAACATTCAGTACTTC.

The rearrangement links TRBV30 to TRBJ1-2, with D unclear. The V gene lost 6 bases and the J gene lost 3 bases, with 14 bases spanning the gap. Per the germline V gene, CDR1 is GTSNPN and CDR2 is SVGIG (reference sequence). The CDR3 length is 13 residues. The CDR3 loop is CACSFAGDYGYTF. CDR3 nucleotides: TGTGCCTGTTCTTTTGCAGGAGACTATGGCTACACCTTC.

The chain joins TRBV2 to TRBJ2-4; no firm D call. CDR3 length: 15 residues. V gave up 2 bases and J gave up 0 bases, with 8 bases separating them. CDR1 SNHLY and CDR2 FYNNEI come from the germline V gene. The CDR3 coding sequence is TGTGCCAGCAGTGAATTGGCTGTAGCCAAAAACATTCAGTACTTC. This gives the protein CASSELAVAKNIQYF.

V usage is TRBV7-9 and J usage is TRBJ2-5; 12 positions match TRBD2. Germline V gene data show CDR1 as SEHNR and CDR2 as FQNEAQ (reference sequence). This CDR3 contains 15 residues. Trimming at V came to 6 bases and at J to 7 bases, leaving 9 bases not matched to a gene. The CDR3 sequence is CASRWTSGNEGTQYF. DNA of the CDR3: TGTGCCAGCAGATGGACTAGCGGGAACGAGGGGACCCAGTACTTC.

The chain couples TRBV5-8 to TRBJ1-3; 8 nucleotides match TRBD1. Germline loops: CDR1 SGHTS, CDR2 YDEGEE. The CDR3 extends over 15 amino acids. Trimming took 4 bases from V and 0 from J; bases not matched to a gene: 3. CDR3 sequence (DNA): TGTGCCAGCAGCGTGGGGACAGGCTCTGGAAACACCATATATTTT. This sequence encodes CASSVGTGSGNTIYF.

The chain recombines TRBV27 with TRBJ1-1, with 8 positions matching TRBD1. Germline CDR1 and CDR2: MNHEY and SMNVEV (reference sequence). With V trimmed by 4 bases and J by 7 bases, 20 bases remained unmatched. The CDR3 has 18 residues. In nucleotides, the CDR3 is TGTGCCAGCAGTTCGTTCACCCCCTCGACAGGGGTAACAATTGAAGCTTTCTTT. Translated: CASSSFTPSTGVTIEAFF.

The chain is built from TRBV4-2 and TRBJ2-2; D perhaps matches TRBD1 (6 bases). Germline values: CDR1 LGHNA, CDR2 YNFKEQ. The V end lost 4 bases, the J end lost 4 bases, and 19 bases lay between the germline ends. The CDR3 spans 17 residues. The CDR3 is CASSPQLDRSTTGELFF. Here the CDR3 DNA reads TGTGCCAGCAGCCCTCAACTGGACAGATCGACCACCGGGGAGCTGTTTTTT.

This rearrangement joins TRBV6-1 to TRBJ2-5; D is possibly TRBD1 (6 bases). This CDR3 has 14 residues. Germline CDR1 MNHNS, CDR2 SASEGT. V dropped 6 bases and J dropped 5 bases, with 16 bases sitting between them. Here the CDR3 DNA reads TGTGCCAGCAGCCCAGACAGGTTGTGGGAGACCCAGTACTTC. Protein: CASSPDRLWETQYF.

The V gene is TRBV6-1, the J gene TRBJ2-3; possibly TRBD1 for D (5 bases). Trimming took 8 bases from V and 1 from J, leaving 13 bases between them. This CDR3 has 14 amino acids. The germline gives CDR1 MNHNS, CDR2 SASEGT. CDR3 sequence reads: CASSSLGGTDTQYF. The CDR3 DNA reads as TGTGCCAGCTCCTCGTTAGGGGGCACAGATACGCAGTATTTT.

The chain combines TRBV2 with TRBJ2-6; unclear D gene. V dropped 4 bases and J dropped 0 bases, with 7 bases sitting between them. Per the germline V gene, CDR1 is SNHLY and CDR2 is FYNNEI. The CDR3 is made up of 15 amino acids. The CDR3 region has the DNA TGTGCCAGCAGTGTTGGGCTCTCTGGGGCCAACGTCCTGACTTTC. Its translation: CASSVGLSGANVLTF.